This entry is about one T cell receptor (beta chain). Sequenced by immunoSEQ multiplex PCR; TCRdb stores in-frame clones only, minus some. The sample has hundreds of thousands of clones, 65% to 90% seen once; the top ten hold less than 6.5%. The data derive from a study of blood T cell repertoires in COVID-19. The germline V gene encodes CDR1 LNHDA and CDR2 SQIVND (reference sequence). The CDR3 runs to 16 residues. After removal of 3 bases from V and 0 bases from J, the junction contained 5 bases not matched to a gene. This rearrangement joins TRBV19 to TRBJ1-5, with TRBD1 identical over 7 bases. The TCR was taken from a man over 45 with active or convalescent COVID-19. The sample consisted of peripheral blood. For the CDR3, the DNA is TGTGCCAGTAGTATTGGGACAGAATTTAGCAATCAGCCCCAGCATTTT. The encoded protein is CASSIGTEFSNQPQHF. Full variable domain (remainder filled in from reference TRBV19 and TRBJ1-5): DGGITQSPKYLFRKEGQNVTLSCEQNLNHDAMYWYRQDPGQGLRLIYYSQIVNDFQKGDIAEGYSVSREKKESFPLTVTSAQKNPTAFYLCASSIGTEFSNQPQHFGDGTRLSIL.